This T cell receptor beta chain was sequenced for a study of T-cell memory formation after mild COVID-19. In the study overall: TCR clusters mostly belonged to single donors.

Between the trimmed V and J ends, which lost 3 bases and 3 bases, there was a span of 12 bases. CDR1 is GTSNPN and CDR2 is SVGIG in the germline V gene (reference sequence). The CDR3 contains 13 residues. This clonotype was seen many times. TCR alpha and TCR beta cDNA libraries with sample barcodes and UMIs came from 5'RACE using constant-segment primers. MiXCR, applied by TCRdb to the 5' RACE reads, yields one record per CDR3 protein. The sample comprises 35,000 to 45,000 distinct CDR3 sequences, over 6.5% of which are singletons, and 0.6% to 1% rests with the top ten. This sequence joins TRBV30 and TRBJ2-7, with TRBD1 as a possible D gene (5 bases). The sample taken for sequencing was PBMCs or a T cell subset sorted from them (not recorded which). The origin of this receptor is an adult who had mild COVID-19 (a few samples of this study predate the infection). Cell type and time point are not known. The CDR3 bases are TGTGCCTGGAGCGATATGGACATCTACGAGCAGTACTTC. As protein: CAWSDMDIYEQYF.